A single sample is the source of the 32 T cell receptor beta chains below, sequenced in a study of regulatory T cells in long-lasting Graves disease. Arm-PCR of CDR3 regions and iRepertoire HTBI primers were the basis on which TCR beta libraries were built. TCRdb called the multiplex PCR reads again in MiXCR, with one record for every CDR3 protein. The sample includes 250,000 or so distinct CDR3 sequences, roughly a fifth of them seen just once. Time point noted: newly diagnosed GD, antithyroid drugs for less than 3 months. With RNA extracted from PBMCs as input, the TCR library was made. Specimen: peripheral blood mononuclear cells (PBMCs), collected at new diagnosis, from a patient treated with antithyroid drugs. Every receptor here comes from a female donor with Graves disease.

About this clonotype: A read error may explain this, as a much larger clone is one base away. CDR3 sequence reads: CASSRTTRPRNEQFF. The CDR3, as DNA: TGTGCCAGCAGCCGAACTACCCGACCTCGGAATGAGCAGTTCTTC. The genes are TRBV12-3 or TRBV12-4 and TRBJ2-1; D not resolved. Between the trimmed V and J ends, which lost 6 bases and 7 bases, there was a span of 19 bases. This CDR3 has 15 amino acids.

This clonotype was counted at least ten times. The J gene is TRBJ2-7, the V gene TRBV6-2 or TRBV6-3; D not resolved. The CDR3 length is 12 residues. The germline gives CDR1 MNHEY, CDR2 SVGEGT. Trimming took 2 bases from V and 2 from J, leaving 4 bases between them. This CDR3 reads CASSYPPYEQYF. CDR3 bases: TGTGCCAGCAGTTACCCCCCCTACGAGCAGTACTTC.

The sample holds many counts of this clonotype. This chain uses TRBV2 with TRBJ1-4; 7 bases fit TRBD1. The V segment lost 1 base and the J segment 5 bases; nucleotides outside the gene matches: 4. CDR3 size: 15 residues. Germline CDR1 SNHLY, CDR2 FYNNEI. In DNA form, the CDR3 reads TGTGCCAGCAGTGAAGAACAGGGGTACAATGAAAAACTGTTTTTT. It encodes CASSEEQGYNEKLFF.

This clonotype was found many times. The V and J genes are TRBV6-2 or TRBV6-3 and TRBJ2-3; D not certain. The CDR3 is 12 residues long. The V gene lost 0 bases and the J gene lost 4 bases, with 2 bases spanning the gap. Germline CDR1 is MNHEY and CDR2 is SVGEGT. The CDR3 DNA reads as TGTGCCAGCAGTTACTCGCCAGATACGCAGTATTTT. This codes for CASSYSPDTQYF.

This clonotype was seen ten or more times. As DNA, the CDR3 is TGTGCCTGGAGTGTGAAGGGACTTCAGCCCCAGCATTTT. It is translated as CAWSVKGLQPQHF. The V call is TRBV30, the J call TRBJ1-5, with a tentative D call TRBD1 (5 bases). Trimming stripped 0 bases from V and 6 bases from J, with 9 bases between. The germline CDR1 and CDR2 sequences are GTSNPN and SVGIG (reference sequence). This CDR3 has 13 amino acids.

This clonotype was recorded a few times. A single base separates this from a much larger clone, so it may be a read error. The CDR3 end shows no conserved phenylalanine or tryptophan, and so a read error is likely. The CDR3 nucleotides read TGTGCCAGCAGCTTAGCGGGGACTAGCGGGAGAGGAAGGGGAGAGACCCAGTACTCC. It encodes CASSLAGTSGRGRGETQYS. This chain joins TRBV7-2 and TRBJ2-1; 14 bases map to TRBD2. Judging by the DNA end, TRBJ2-5 fits better; the J call may be wrong. The CDR3 covers 19 residues. From germline, CDR1 is SGHTA and CDR2 FQGNSA.

This clonotype was seen ten or more times. This chain uses TRBV16 with TRBJ2-2; 11 positions match TRBD1. With 7 bases clipped from V and 6 bases from J, the junction kept 4 bases outside the gene matches. Germline values: CDR1 KGHSY, CDR2 FQNENV. This CDR3 contains 14 residues. CDR3 in DNA: TGTGCCAGCACGGGACAGGGGGACGCCGGGGAGCTGTTTTTT. Translating gives CASTGQGDAGELFF.

There are many counts of this clonotype. This chain links TRBV6-2 or TRBV6-3 with TRBJ2-1; D is unclear. Germline loops: CDR1 MNHEY, CDR2 SVGEGT. This CDR3 region has 15 residues. V was pared by 5 bases and J by 0 bases, with 11 bases between. CDR3 DNA: TGTGCCAGCAGTCGACCGTCGAGCTCCTACAATGAGCAGTTCTTC. As protein: CASSRPSSSYNEQFF.

This clonotype was observed many times. The chain carries TRBV2 and TRBJ2-5, with D unresolved. This CDR3 region has 13 residues. Deletions cut 3 bases from V and 6 bases from J, with 11 bases between. Germline CDR1 is SNHLY and CDR2 is FYNNEI. In nucleotides, the CDR3 is TGTGCCAGCAGTGAGGGCCGAGAACAGACCCAGTACTTC. This gives the protein CASSEGREQTQYF.

Comment on this clonotype: A far larger clone lies a single base away; this is likely a read error. J is TRBJ2-3 and V is TRBV20-1, with 7 bases identical to TRBD2. The J call is in doubt because the DNA end fits TRBJ2-5 better. This CDR3 region has 13 residues. Per germline, CDR1 DFQATT and CDR2 SNEGSKA (reference sequence). The CDR3 loop is CSASRGREEAQYF. The CDR3 DNA sequence: TGCAGTGCTAGCCGGGGGAGGGAGGAGGCCCAGTACTTC.

Details on this clonotype: A much bigger clone sits one base away, suggesting this may be a read error. This chain links TRBV7-9 with TRBJ2-1, with 7 nucleotides matching TRBD2. The V gene's germline CDR1 is SEHNR and CDR2 FQNEAQ (reference sequence). The V gene end was trimmed by 1 base and the J gene end by 4 bases; junction bases not matched to a gene: 7. The CDR3 totals 16 residues. The CDR3 is CASSLGSQREYNEQFF. Written as DNA, the CDR3 is TGTGCCAGCAGCTTAGGCTCCCAGCGGGAATACAATGAGCAGTTCTTC.

This clonotype has ten or more counts. The chain has TRBV15 and TRBJ2-7, with 11 bases that match TRBD2. V gave up 5 bases and J gave up 0 bases; unmatched junction bases: 6. The germline CDR1 and CDR2 sequences are LNHNV and YYDKDF (reference sequence). This CDR3 spans 16 amino acids. The CDR3 reads CATSPGLAGTSYEQYF. In DNA form, the CDR3 reads TGTGCCACCAGCCCCGGACTAGCGGGCACCTCCTACGAGCAGTACTTC.

This clonotype appeared many times. The J gene is TRBJ1-2, the V gene TRBV6-1; possibly TRBD1 for D (5 bases). Germline V gene data show CDR1 as MNHNS and CDR2 as SASEGT. The CDR3 runs to 11 residues. With 5 bases removed from V and 8 bases from J, the gap between germline ends came to 9 bases. This CDR3 is CASSPGTGYTF. The CDR3 nucleotides read TGTGCCAGCAGTCCGGGGACGGGCTACACCTTC.

This clonotype was observed a handful of times. The rearrangement joins TRBV19 to TRBJ2-3; D is possibly TRBD2 (5 bases). Germline V gene sequence: CDR1 LNHDA, CDR2 SQIVND (reference sequence). This CDR3 has 10 residues. Trimming took 8 bases from V and 8 from J, leaving 8 bases between them. As DNA, the CDR3 is TGTGCCAGTTCCGAGGGTACGCAGTATTTT. Residues: CASSEGTQYF. The full variable domain, its missing parts supplied by reference TRBV19 and TRBJ2-3, is DGGITQSPKYLFRKEGQNVTLSCEQNLNHDAMYWYRQDPGQGLRLIYYSQIVNDFQKGDIAEGYSVSREKKESFPLTVTSAQKNPTAFYLCASSEGTQYFGPGTRLTVL.

This clonotype was picked up many times. This chain links TRBV2 with TRBJ2-7; 12 bases align to TRBD1. The germline V gene encodes CDR1 SNHLY and CDR2 FYNNEI. The ends lost 5 bases at V and 6 bases at J; junction bases unmatched: 8. This CDR3 comprises 15 residues. CDR3 in amino acids: CASSSTGQGASEQYF. In DNA, the CDR3 is TGTGCCAGCAGTTCAACGGGACAGGGGGCAAGCGAGCAGTACTTC.

In this sample, this clonotype turned up many times. The chain combines TRBV7-2 with TRBJ1-4; 8 bases fit TRBD1. V was pared by 5 bases and J by 8 bases, with 7 bases of the junction left unmatched. This CDR3 region has 14 residues. The germline V gene has CDR1 SGHTA and CDR2 FQGNSA. The CDR3 loop is CASSDRTGWEKLFF. The CDR3 DNA reads TGTGCCAGCAGCGACCGGACAGGGTGGGAAAAACTGTTTTTT.

The chain employs TRBV4-3 and TRBJ1-1; D is perhaps TRBD1 (5 bases). Germline CDR1 and CDR2: LGHNA and YSLEER. Trimming pared 5 bases from V and 0 bases from J, leaving 10 bases between. The CDR3 sequence is 14 residues long. CDR3 sequence (DNA): TGCGCCAGCAGCTACGGGACCTTGAACACTGAAGCTTTCTTT. It is translated as CASSYGTLNTEAFF.

This clonotype was recorded many times. As DNA, the CDR3 is TGTGCCAGCAGCCACGCAAGAGTGAGTGCGAACACTGAAGCTTTCTTT. This encodes CASSHARVSANTEAFF. The V call is TRBV7-2, the J call TRBJ1-1; no clear D gene. Germline loops: CDR1 SGHTA, CDR2 FQGNSA. This CDR3 comprises 16 residues. V lost 5 bases to trimming and J lost 1 base, with 17 bases between them.

This clonotype has ten or more counts. The V gene is TRBV27, the J gene TRBJ2-3; possible D gene TRBD1, 5 bases. This CDR3 comprises 16 residues. V lost 4 bases and J lost 0, with 14 bases in between. Germline lookup yields CDR1 MNHEY and CDR2 SMNVEV (reference sequence). CDR3 nucleotides: TGTGCCAGCAGTTCGACTGGGGCGGTAAGCACAGATACGCAGTATTTT. Amino acids: CASSSTGAVSTDTQYF.

This clonotype was detected many times. This chain joins TRBV18 and TRBJ2-5; D not resolved. This CDR3 comprises 14 residues. CDR1 KGHSH and CDR2 LQKENI come from the germline V gene. V lost 2 bases and J 3 bases, leaving 10 bases between the germline ends. For the CDR3, the DNA is TGTGCCAGCTCACCATTTGGTACCAAAGAGACCCAGTACTTC. Its translation: CASSPFGTKETQYF.

This clonotype has only one observation. The chain couples TRBV5-4 to TRBJ1-2, with D unresolved. This CDR3 has 15 amino acids. Between the trimmed V and J ends, which lost 0 bases and 6 bases, there was a span of 15 bases. CDR1 is SGHNT and CDR2 is YYREEE in the germline V gene (reference sequence). The CDR3 bases are TGTGCCAGCAGCTTGGAGGGTAGCCGGGGTCATGGCTACACCTTC. Its translation: CASSLEGSRGHGYTF.

About this clonotype: Being one base from a much bigger clone, this may be a read error. The chain links TRBV5-4 to TRBJ2-1; D may be TRBD1 (5 bases). The better agreement between TRBJ2-5 and the DNA end casts doubt on the J call. This CDR3 has 17 residues. Germline lookup yields CDR1 SGHNT and CDR2 YYREEE (reference sequence). CDR3 amino acids: CASSLHGRVGAQETQYF. In nucleotides, the CDR3 is TGTGCCAGCAGCCTCCACGGCAGGGTAGGGGCGCAAGAGACCCAGTACTTC.

Notes on this clonotype: This could be a read error, since a much larger clone is one nucleotide away. This chain uses TRBV27 with TRBJ1-2; a possible D gene is TRBD1 (5 bases). Germline V CDR1 and CDR2: MNHEY, SMNVEV (reference sequence). CDR3 size: 13 residues. V was shortened by 3 bases and J by 8 bases, with 13 bases between the two germline ends. CDR3 amino acids: CASSFFDRKGYTF. The CDR3 DNA is TGTGCCAGCAGTTTTTTTGACAGAAAAGGCTACACCTTC.

This clonotype appeared many times. The chain joins TRBV7-9 to TRBJ1-4, with TRBD1 as a possible D gene (5 bases). CDR1 and CDR2 from the germline V gene are SEHNR and FQNEAQ (reference sequence). The CDR3 runs to 14 residues. Trimming stripped 5 bases from V and 5 bases from J, with 12 bases between. CDR3 bases: TGTGCCAGCAGCACCGGGACTCCGAATGAAAAACTGTTTTTT. This gives the protein CASSTGTPNEKLFF.

This chain joins TRBV7-2 and TRBJ1-1, with 8 bases identical to TRBD1. CDR3 length: 14 residues. Per the germline V gene, CDR1 is SGHTA and CDR2 is FQGNSA. V dropped 8 bases and J dropped 7; count of bases not matched to a gene: 12. The CDR3 coding sequence is TGTGCCAGCCGGCCTCGGACAGGGTTCGGTGAAGCTTTCTTT. As protein: CASRPRTGFGEAFF.

V gene TRBV2 combines with J gene TRBJ2-3, with TRBD1 matching over 8 bases. The J call is uncertain, as TRBJ2-7 better fits the DNA end. CDR3 length: 15 amino acids. From germline, CDR1 is SNHLY and CDR2 FYNNEI. CDR3 bases: TGTGCCAGCAGCTCAAGCTCGGGACAGGAATACGAGCAGTACTTC. Translating gives CASSSSSGQEYEQYF.

This clonotype was counted ten times or more. The V and J genes are TRBV4-2 and TRBJ2-3, with no clear D. Germline V lookup: CDR1 LGHNA, CDR2 YNFKEQ. CDR3 length: 12 residues. With 1 base removed from V and 7 bases from J, the gap between germline ends came to 6 bases. The CDR3 DNA follows: TGTGCCAGCAGCCAAGGTGGAAATACGCAGTATTTT. It codes for CASSQGGNTQYF.

In this sample, this clonotype turned up many times. The chain uses TRBV19 and TRBJ1-5; TRBD1 is a possible D gene (5 bases). Germline lookup yields CDR1 LNHDA and CDR2 SQIVND (reference sequence). This CDR3 comprises 14 residues. Trimming took 10 bases from V and 1 from J, leaving 14 bases between them. The CDR3 protein is CATQGGWSNQPQHF. Here the CDR3 DNA reads TGTGCCACCCAGGGCGGTTGGAGCAATCAGCCCCAGCATTTT. The variable domain in full, completed from reference TRBV19 and TRBJ1-5, reads DGGITQSPKYLFRKEGQNVTLSCEQNLNHDAMYWYRQDPGQGLRLIYYSQIVNDFQKGDIAEGYSVSREKKESFPLTVTSAQKNPTAFYLCATQGGWSNQPQHFGDGTRLSIL.

This clonotype appeared many times. The rearrangement uses TRBV27 and TRBJ2-1; 11 bases map to TRBD2. The J call may be in error: the DNA end matches TRBJ2-5 better. Per the germline V gene, CDR1 is MNHEY and CDR2 is SMNVEV (reference sequence). There are 16 residues in the CDR3. The CDR3 bases are TGTGCCACCCAACCCGGACTAGCGGGCGTTCAAGAGACCCAGTACTTC. The encoded protein is CATQPGLAGVQETQYF.

This clonotype occurred once. At one boundary the junction diverges from the germline segment, which might be a read error. The gene calls are TRBV19 and TRBJ2-3; D might be TRBD2 (6 bases). This CDR3 contains 15 residues. Germline lookup yields CDR1 LNHDA and CDR2 SQIVND (reference sequence). CDR3 sequence reads: CASSVLSGSTDRQYF. The CDR3 DNA is TGTGCCAGTAGTGTCCTTAGCGGAAGCACAGATAGGCAGTATTTT.

This clonotype was seen many times. A read error may produce the germline difference seen at one junction end. The chain carries TRBV5-5 and TRBJ2-1, with 9 bases that match TRBD1. The germline gives CDR1 SGHKS, CDR2 YYEKEE (reference sequence). The CDR3 runs 15 residues. This CDR3 reads CASSLPGQGVGEQFF. The CDR3 DNA follows: TGCGCCAGCAGCTTGCCGGGACAGGGAGTCGGTGAGCAGTTCTTC.

This clonotype has just a few counts. The chain has TRBV7-9 and TRBJ2-4; D is unclear. The CDR3 runs to 14 residues. Germline V CDR1 and CDR2: SEHNR, FQNEAQ (reference sequence). Trimming left V 5 bases short and J 0 bases short, with 8 bases between. The CDR3 nucleotides are TGTGCCAGCAGCCTCACCCAAGCCAAAAACATTCAGTACTTC. Translated, it gives CASSLTQAKNIQYF.